The 31 T cell receptor beta chains presented below share a single source sample, sequenced in a study of CD8+CD57+ T cells in acquired aplastic anemia. Only patients with CD8+CD57+ cell expansion on flow cytometry were chosen for sequencing. Genomic DNA served as template for TCR beta VDJ and CDR3 profiling. MiXCR, run by TCRdb on the reads, gives a single entry per CDR3 protein. The table has 150,000 to 200,000 distinct CDR3 sequences, approximately 48% seen once; the top ten hold over 10%. The sequencing input was sorted CD4+, CD8+, or CD8+CD57+ T cells (not recorded which) from PBMCs. All receptors come from a human donor with aplastic anemia.

The V gene is TRBV30, the J gene TRBJ2-6, with D perhaps TRBD1 or TRBD2 (5 bases each). CDR1 and CDR2 from the germline V gene are GTSNPN and SVGIG (reference sequence). The CDR3 covers 20 residues. The germline V and J ends were trimmed by 0 bases and 0 bases, with 21 bases remaining between them. The CDR3 loop is CAWSVGLLKDGGSGANVLTF. The CDR3 DNA sequence: TGTGCCTGGAGTGTGGGGCTGTTAAAGGATGGGGGCTCTGGGGCCAACGTCCTGACTTTC.

The chain uses TRBV6-1 and TRBJ1-5; D possibly corresponds to TRBD1 (6 bases). The CDR3 spans 16 residues. Germline loops: CDR1 MNHNS, CDR2 SASEGT. V dropped 2 bases and J dropped 5 bases, with 16 bases sitting between them. The CDR3 protein is CASSETSGGLDQPQHF. CDR3 DNA: TGTGCCAGCAGTGAAACTTCTGGGGGCCTGGATCAGCCCCAGCATTTT.

This clonotype was detected many times. J is TRBJ2-3 and V is TRBV6-1, with D possibly TRBD2 on 6 matching bases. V lost 6 bases and J lost 0, with 13 bases in between. The CDR3 extends over 15 amino acids. In germline, CDR1 is MNHNS, CDR2 SASEGT. CDR3 amino acids: CASRSHTSSTDTQYF. CDR3 nucleotide sequence: TGTGCCAGCAGATCTCATACTAGCAGCACAGATACGCAGTATTTT.

Ten or more counts support this clonotype. The chain links TRBV11-3 to TRBJ1-6; D uncertain. Germline loops: CDR1 SGHNT, CDR2 YENEEA. V was cut by 0 bases and J by 6 bases, with 3 bases left in between. This CDR3 is built from 13 residues. CDR3 sequence (DNA): TGTGCCAGCAGCTTAGACCTTAATTCACCCCTCCACTTT. Translation gives CASSLDLNSPLHF.

The V gene is TRBV2, the J gene TRBJ2-1; 9 bases align to TRBD2. This CDR3 spans 13 amino acids. Germline CDR1 and CDR2: SNHLY and FYNNEI. J gave up 9 bases and V 11 bases, and 11 bases lay outside the gene matches. CDR3 region: CAGGSGSGSEQFF. The CDR3 region has the DNA TGTGCCGGAGGTAGCGGGAGTGGCAGTGAGCAGTTCTTC.

This clonotype was recorded many times. The V and J genes are TRBV5-5 and TRBJ2-3; D gene ambiguous. The V end was cut by 0 bases, the J end by 5 bases, with 10 bases between. Germline V lookup: CDR1 SGHKS, CDR2 YYEKEE (reference sequence). CDR3 length: 14 residues. The CDR3 spells CASSLAGNQDTQYF. CDR3 DNA sequence: TGTGCCAGCAGCTTGGCAGGCAACCAAGATACGCAGTATTTT.

This clonotype was counted ten times or more. The chain employs TRBV9 and TRBJ1-4, with D possibly matching TRBD1 (5 bases). The V and J ends lost 2 bases and 2 bases respectively, with 7 bases between them. This CDR3 has 14 amino acids. Germline lookup yields CDR1 SGDLS and CDR2 YYNGEE. This CDR3 reads CASSVQGTNEKLFF. CDR3 DNA: TGTGCCAGCAGCGTTCAGGGTACTAATGAAAAACTGTTTTTT.

This clonotype occurred a few times. The chain is built from TRBV19 and TRBJ2-3; D call uncertain. The V end lost 5 bases, the J end lost 6 bases, and 12 bases lay between the germline ends. Germline CDR1 reads LNHDA; CDR2 reads SQIVND (reference sequence). The CDR3 length is 13 residues. The CDR3 loop reads CASSLVETDTQYF. The CDR3 region has the DNA TGTGCCAGTAGTTTGGTCGAGACGGATACGCAGTATTTT.

In DNA form, the CDR3 reads TGCAGTGCTAGGCAGAGCGGCAATCAGCCCCAGCATTTT. Translation gives CSARQSGNQPQHF. The chain recombines TRBV20-1 with TRBJ1-5; D is unresolved. Germline assignment: CDR1 DFQATT and CDR2 SNEGSKA (reference sequence). Trimming took off 3 bases at V and 2 bases at J, with 8 bases between the two ends. The CDR3 extends over 13 amino acids.

The sample holds many counts of this clonotype. The CDR3 nucleotides are TGCGCCAGCAGCTTGGGGGGACAGGGGACCTACGAGCAGTACTTC. Encoded protein: CASSLGGQGTYEQYF. The V call is TRBV5-1, the J call TRBJ2-7; 10 bases agree with TRBD1. Germline V CDR1 and CDR2: SGHRS, YFSETQ. J lost 2 bases, V lost 0 bases, and 2 bases had no gene match. This CDR3 region has 15 residues.

The chain uses TRBV10-2 and TRBJ2-5; 8 bases map to TRBD1. The CDR3 loop spans 11 amino acids. In germline, CDR1 is WSHSY, CDR2 SAAADI. CDR3 sequence: CFRGQQETQYF. CDR3 nucleotides: TGCTTCAGGGGGCAGCAAGAGACCCAGTACTTC.

The chain employs TRBV7-3 and TRBJ1-2; D perhaps matches TRBD1 (5 bases). V was cut by 5 bases and J by 8 bases, with 21 bases left in between. From germline, CDR1 is SGHTA and CDR2 FQGTGA. The CDR3 is made up of 15 amino acids. The CDR3 is CASSPHPTEPKGYTF. Here the CDR3 DNA reads TGTGCCAGCAGCCCCCATCCGACAGAACCCAAAGGCTACACCTTC.

This clonotype was seen ten or more times. The gene calls are TRBV5-4 and TRBJ1-1; D gene unclear. Trimming pared 0 bases from V and 3 bases from J, leaving 12 bases between. The CDR3 sequence is 15 residues long. Looked up from germline, CDR1 is SGHNT and CDR2 is YYREEE (reference sequence). Here the CDR3 DNA reads TGTGCCAGCAGCTTGGCTCGGTTGTCCGACACTGAAGCTTTCTTT. This codes for CASSLARLSDTEAFF.

Many counts were recorded for this clonotype. The V and J genes are TRBV7-2 and TRBJ2-3; 7 bases align to TRBD2. Germline CDR1 and CDR2: SGHTA and FQGNSA. V was pared by 3 bases and J by 6 bases, with 9 bases of the junction left unmatched. The CDR3 loop spans 15 amino acids. The CDR3 sequence: CASSLAPGGRDTQYF. CDR3 bases: TGTGCCAGCAGCTTGGCCCCCGGGGGGAGGGATACGCAGTATTTT.

As for this clonotype: One end of the junction varies from germline; a read error may be responsible. J is TRBJ2-1 and V is TRBV10-3; D not resolved. Germline V CDR1 and CDR2: ENHRY, SYGVKD. The CDR3 is made up of 15 amino acids. The DNA of the CDR3 is TGTGCCATCCGTGAACCCTTAGGAGCTGTTAATGAGCAGTTCTTC. This encodes CAIREPLGAVNEQFF.

The chain links TRBV10-3 to TRBJ1-1; D gene ambiguous. The length of the CDR3 is 13 residues. With 2 bases removed from V and 5 bases from J, the gap between germline ends came to 9 bases. Germline values: CDR1 ENHRY, CDR2 SYGVKD. In nucleotides, the CDR3 is TGTGCCATCAGTGAGGGGGAATGGACTGAAGCTTTCTTT. This sequence encodes CAISEGEWTEAFF.

This clonotype has ten or more counts. This chain joins TRBV7-3 and TRBJ2-1; weak D call: TRBD2 (5 bases). The germline V gene has CDR1 SGHTA and CDR2 FQGTGA. The CDR3 has 17 residues. Trimming took off 4 bases at V and 4 bases at J, with 20 bases between the two ends. The CDR3 DNA reads as TGTGCCAGCAGCTCAAAACGACGATCCGGGGATTACAATGAGCAGTTCTTC. Its translation: CASSSKRRSGDYNEQFF.

This clonotype showed up many times. This chain links TRBV11-2 with TRBJ1-1, with D perhaps matching TRBD1 (5 bases). The germline CDR1 and CDR2 sequences are SGHAT and FQNNGV. This CDR3 is built from 14 residues. Deletions cut 6 bases from V and 4 bases from J, with 15 bases between. The CDR3 DNA reads as TGTGCCAGCAGGCTCAGAAATGGGGGCACTGAAGCTTTCTTT. Its protein is CASRLRNGGTEAFF.

The V call is TRBV29-1, the J call TRBJ1-4, with 9 bases aligning to TRBD1. This CDR3 has 14 amino acids. Per germline, CDR1 SQVTM and CDR2 ANQGSEA. V shed 6 bases, J shed 6 bases, and the junction held 8 bases outside the gene matches. The CDR3 coding sequence is TGCAGCGTCGACCCGGGACAGGGAGATGAAAAACTGTTTTTT. Amino acid sequence: CSVDPGQGDEKLFF.

Notes on this clonotype: This could be a read error, since a much larger clone is one nucleotide away. CDR3 nucleotides: TGTGCCAGCAGTGACGCGAGCCGGGGGGGGAGAGGCTACACCTTC. It codes for CASSDASRGGRGYTF. This chain joins TRBV2 and TRBJ1-2, with D possibly TRBD1 on 5 matching bases. This CDR3 region has 15 residues. The V and J ends lost 3 bases and 8 bases respectively, with 19 bases between them. Germline V lookup: CDR1 SNHLY, CDR2 FYNNEI.

The V and J genes are TRBV5-1 and TRBJ2-6; 8 positions agree with TRBD1. The CDR3 spans 17 residues. The V and J ends lost 7 bases and 1 base, in that order; junction bases with no gene match: 10. Germline CDR1 is SGHRS and CDR2 is YFSETQ. CDR3 in amino acids: CASRRGQGVSGANVLTF. The CDR3, as DNA: TGCGCCAGCCGCCGTGGACAGGGTGTGTCTGGGGCCAACGTCCTGACTTTC.

This clonotype was recorded at least ten times. The V call is TRBV11-1, the J call TRBJ2-2, with TRBD1 matching over 9 bases. Trimming took 3 bases from V and 4 from J; bases not matched to a gene: 6. Germline assignment: CDR1 SGHAT and CDR2 FQDESV (reference sequence). This CDR3 has 16 residues. The chain's CDR3 is CASSLGDRVVTGELFF. The CDR3 DNA reads as TGTGCCAGCAGCTTGGGGGACAGGGTGGTCACCGGGGAGCTGTTTTTT.

In regard to this clonotype: This is likely a read error, given that the CDR3 carries no conserved phenylalanine or tryptophan at its end. It is unclear where the CDR3 begins or ends on the DNA, so no DNA is shown, and the CDR3 is as TCRdb lists it. The chain combines TRBV7-9 with TRBJ2-6. The CDR3 comprises 10 residues, both ends counted. Germline CDR1 and CDR2: SEHNR and FQNEAQ (reference sequence). CDR3 sequence: CASSLEAVTS.

The table lists this clonotype with a few counts. This could be a read error, since a much larger clone is one nucleotide away. This likely comes from a read error, as the CDR3 has no conserved phenylalanine or tryptophan at its end. The rearrangement links TRBV19 to TRBJ2-1; D is unresolved. Germline V CDR1 and CDR2: LNHDA, SQIVND (reference sequence). There are 17 residues in the CDR3. V dropped 4 bases and J dropped 2 bases, with 18 bases sitting between them. In DNA form, the CDR3 reads TGTGCCAGTAGTACCAGGCGAATAAGCGCAGCCTACAATGAGCAGTTCCTC. This sequence encodes CASSTRRISAAYNEQFL.

The V gene is TRBV11-1, the J gene TRBJ2-5; D might be TRBD1 or TRBD2, each matching 5 bases. Trimming removed 6 bases at V and 2 bases at J, with 22 bases between. The germline V gene encodes CDR1 SGHAT and CDR2 FQDESV (reference sequence). The CDR3 length is 17 residues. The CDR3 spells CASRPALPGRTQETQYF. In nucleotides, the CDR3 is TGTGCCAGCAGACCCGCTCTACCGGGACGGACTCAAGAGACCCAGTACTTC.

The chain recombines TRBV6-1 with TRBJ1-4; the match to TRBD1 covers 9 bases. CDR1 MNHNS and CDR2 SASEGT come from the germline V gene. The junction had 3 bases not matched to a gene; V was cut back by 6 bases and J by 4 bases. The CDR3 extends over 14 amino acids. The CDR3 sequence: CASRRTGVNEKLFF. Written as DNA, the CDR3 is TGTGCCAGCAGAAGGACAGGGGTTAATGAAAAACTGTTTTTT.

In this sample, this clonotype turned up many times. The chain links TRBV3-1 to TRBJ2-3; D call uncertain. Trimming shortened V by 3 bases and J by 5 bases, and 9 bases separated the two germline ends. This CDR3 comprises 13 residues. Per germline, CDR1 LGHDT and CDR2 YNNKEL (reference sequence). Here the CDR3 reads CASSQARRDTQYF. CDR3 in DNA: TGTGCCAGCAGCCAGGCCCGGAGAGATACGCAGTATTTT.

In the case of this clonotype: An end of the junction differs from the germline gene, which may be a read error. This sequence joins TRBV30 and TRBJ1-4; D unresolved. Looked up from germline, CDR1 is GTSNPN and CDR2 is SVGIG (reference sequence). The CDR3 loop spans 13 amino acids. CDR3 region: CAWSRPDRGKLLF. CDR3 coding DNA: TGTGCCTGGAGTCGTCCGGACCGGGGAAAACTGCTTTTT.

This clonotype appeared a few times. The chain combines TRBV10-3 with TRBJ2-7; a weak D match, TRBD2 (6 bases). CDR1 is ENHRY and CDR2 is SYGVKD in the germline V gene. This CDR3 has 13 amino acids. V lost 10 bases to trimming and J lost 2 bases, with 15 bases between them. CDR3 coding DNA: TGTGCCAGCGGATTAGCGGCACCCTACGAGCAGTACTTC. Translation gives CASGLAAPYEQYF.

The genes are TRBV10-3 and TRBJ2-3, with D unresolved. CDR1 ENHRY and CDR2 SYGVKD come from the germline V gene. With 5 bases removed from V and 2 bases from J, the gap between germline ends came to 11 bases. The CDR3 is made up of 14 amino acids. The CDR3 is CAISSEQTTDTQYF. The CDR3 DNA reads as TGTGCCATCAGTTCTGAGCAGACCACAGATACGCAGTATTTT.

A note on this clonotype: A much larger clonotype is one base distant, so this may be a read error. This chain links TRBV12-3 or TRBV12-4 with TRBJ2-7; TRBD2 agrees at 9 bases. This CDR3 is 13 amino acids long. CDR3 bases: TGTGCCAGCACCAGCGGGGGGACCAACGAGCGGTACTTC. Its protein is CASTSGGTNERYF.